This TCR beta chain comes out of a study of shared clonotypes between healthy human individuals. Assay used: immunoSEQ multiplex PCR; TCRdb lists only in-frame clones, some missing. The sample yields about 960,000 clones, approximately 80% seen once. In its sample, this clone was seen a few times. The V end was cut by 0 bases, the J end by 2 bases, with 8 bases between. The CDR3 spans 14 residues. Germline assignment: CDR1 SGHTA and CDR2 FQGTGA. The clonotype originates from a man younger than 35 in good health. The sequenced sample consisted of memory CD4+ T cells sorted from blood. This sample's subset: CD45RA-negative fraction. This chain uses TRBV7-3 with TRBJ2-7, with D uncertain. The CDR3 loop is CASSLTGKAYEQYF. CDR3 nucleotide sequence: TGTGCCAGCAGCTTAACCGGAAAGGCCTACGAGCAGTACTTC.